The present T cell receptor (beta chain) was sequenced within a study of vaccination effects on CD4 cells after COVID-19. A word on this clone: Antigen specificity is unknown.

Ahead of sequencing, the ViraFEST assay grew antigen-specific CD4+ T cells using viral peptide pools. Having been cultured for around nine days, the cells underwent CD4+ T cell isolation. The vaccine recipients had no prior SARS-CoV-2 infection, with negative nucleocapsid antibodies. Under 2.5 million PBMC were placed in each well, which was supplemented with approximately 9.7 IU/ml IL-2 and approximately 10 ug/ml peptides. Regarding the study as a whole: Relatively few convalescent patients took part in the study, which had no early post-infection timepoints. Of the vaccine-induced clones from healthy vaccinees, merely 1 of 255 recognized common cold coronaviruses as well.

There are 14 residues in the CDR3. The germline V gene encodes CDR1 MRHNA and CDR2 SNTAGT. Trimming took off 3 bases at V and 10 bases at J, with 18 bases between the two ends. Clones were read by immunoSEQ multiplex PCR, and TCRdb kept only the in-frame ones, dropping some. The table includes 40,000 to 50,000 clones, around 77% detected once. Material: CD4+ T cells from PBMCs cultured with HCoV-NL63 spike peptides, obtained before COVID-19 vaccination. The chain carries TRBV6-4 and TRBJ1-1; D uncertain. This sequence originates from a human donor who received a COVID-19 vaccine. CDR3 protein: CASSDPGLPGRAFF. CDR3 DNA sequence: TGTGCCAGCAGTGATCCGGGCCTGCCTGGGCGAGCTTTCTTT.